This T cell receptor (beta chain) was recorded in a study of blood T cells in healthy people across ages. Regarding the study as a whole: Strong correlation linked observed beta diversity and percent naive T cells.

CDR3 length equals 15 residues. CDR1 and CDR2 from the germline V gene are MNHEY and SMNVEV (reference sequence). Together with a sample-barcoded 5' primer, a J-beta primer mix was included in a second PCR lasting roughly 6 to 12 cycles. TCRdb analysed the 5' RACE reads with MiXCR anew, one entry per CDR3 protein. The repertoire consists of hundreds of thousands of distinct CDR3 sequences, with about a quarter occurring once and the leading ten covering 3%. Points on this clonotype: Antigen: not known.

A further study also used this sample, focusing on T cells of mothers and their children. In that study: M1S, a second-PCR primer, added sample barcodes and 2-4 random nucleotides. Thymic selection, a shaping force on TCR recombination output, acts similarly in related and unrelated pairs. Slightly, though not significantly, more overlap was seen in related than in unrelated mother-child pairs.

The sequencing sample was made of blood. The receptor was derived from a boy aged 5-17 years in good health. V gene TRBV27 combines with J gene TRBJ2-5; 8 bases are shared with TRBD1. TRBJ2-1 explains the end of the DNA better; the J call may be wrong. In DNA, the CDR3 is TGTGCCAGCAGTCAAGACAGGGGCACCTGCAATGAGCAGTTCTTC. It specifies CASSQDRGTCNEQFF.